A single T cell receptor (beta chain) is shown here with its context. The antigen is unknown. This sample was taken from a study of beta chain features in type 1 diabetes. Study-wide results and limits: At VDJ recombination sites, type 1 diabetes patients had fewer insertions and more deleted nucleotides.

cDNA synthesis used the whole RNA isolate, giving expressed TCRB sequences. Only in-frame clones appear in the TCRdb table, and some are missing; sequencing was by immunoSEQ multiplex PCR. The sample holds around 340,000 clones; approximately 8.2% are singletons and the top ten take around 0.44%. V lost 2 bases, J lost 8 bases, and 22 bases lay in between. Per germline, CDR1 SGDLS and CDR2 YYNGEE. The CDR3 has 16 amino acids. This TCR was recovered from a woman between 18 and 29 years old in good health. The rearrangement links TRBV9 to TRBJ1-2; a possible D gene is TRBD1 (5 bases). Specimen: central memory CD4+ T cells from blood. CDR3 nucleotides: TGTGCCAGCAGCGTGGGACCATACCATGATAGGAGCGGCTACACCTTC. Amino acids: CASSVGPYHDRSGYTF.